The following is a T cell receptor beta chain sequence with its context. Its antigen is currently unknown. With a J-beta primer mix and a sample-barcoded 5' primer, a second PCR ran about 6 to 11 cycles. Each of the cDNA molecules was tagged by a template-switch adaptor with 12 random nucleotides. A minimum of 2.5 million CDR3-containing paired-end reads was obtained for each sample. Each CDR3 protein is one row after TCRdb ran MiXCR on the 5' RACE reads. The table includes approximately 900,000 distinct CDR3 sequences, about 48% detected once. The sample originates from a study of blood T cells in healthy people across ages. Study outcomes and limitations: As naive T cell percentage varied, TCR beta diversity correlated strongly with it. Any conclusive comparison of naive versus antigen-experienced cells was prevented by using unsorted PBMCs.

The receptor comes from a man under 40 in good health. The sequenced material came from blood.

The CDR3 sequence: CASSQSGVAKNIQYF. Written as DNA, the CDR3 is TGTGCCAGCAGCCAAAGCGGGGTAGCCAAAAACATTCAGTACTTC. The gene calls are TRBV27 and TRBJ2-4; TRBD2 agrees at 7 bases. The germline V gene has CDR1 MNHEY and CDR2 SMNVEV (reference sequence). The length of the CDR3 is 15 residues. V shed 6 bases and J 0 bases; nucleotides not matched to a gene: 5.